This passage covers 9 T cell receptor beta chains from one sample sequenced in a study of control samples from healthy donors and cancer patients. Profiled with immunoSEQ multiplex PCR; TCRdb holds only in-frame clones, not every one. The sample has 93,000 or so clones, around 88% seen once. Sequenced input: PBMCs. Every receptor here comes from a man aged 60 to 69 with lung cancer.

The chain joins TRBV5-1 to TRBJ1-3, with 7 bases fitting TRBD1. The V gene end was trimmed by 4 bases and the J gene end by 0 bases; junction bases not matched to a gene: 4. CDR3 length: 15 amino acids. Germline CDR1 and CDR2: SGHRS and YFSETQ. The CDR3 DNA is TGCGCCAGCAGCCGGGGGACAGACTCTGGAAACACCATATATTTT. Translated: CASSRGTDSGNTIYF.

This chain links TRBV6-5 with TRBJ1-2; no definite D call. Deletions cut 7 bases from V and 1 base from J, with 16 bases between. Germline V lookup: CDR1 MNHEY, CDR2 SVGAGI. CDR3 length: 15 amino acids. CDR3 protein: CASISRRGFNYGYTF. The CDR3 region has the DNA TGTGCCAGCATCTCCCGGCGGGGTTTTAACTATGGCTACACCTTC.

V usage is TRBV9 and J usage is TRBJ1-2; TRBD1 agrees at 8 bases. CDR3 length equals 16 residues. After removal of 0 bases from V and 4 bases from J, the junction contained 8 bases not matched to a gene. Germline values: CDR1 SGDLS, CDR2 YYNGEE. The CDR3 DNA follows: TGTGCCAGCAGCGTAGCAGACAGGGGAGGTCTCTATGGCTACACCTTC. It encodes CASSVADRGGLYGYTF.

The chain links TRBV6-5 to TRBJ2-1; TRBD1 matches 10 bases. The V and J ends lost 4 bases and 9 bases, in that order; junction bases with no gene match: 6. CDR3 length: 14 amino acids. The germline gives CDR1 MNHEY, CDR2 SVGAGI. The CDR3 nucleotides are TGTGCCAGCAGTTTTCGGACAGGGGGATCTGAGCAGTTCTTC. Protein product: CASSFRTGGSEQFF.

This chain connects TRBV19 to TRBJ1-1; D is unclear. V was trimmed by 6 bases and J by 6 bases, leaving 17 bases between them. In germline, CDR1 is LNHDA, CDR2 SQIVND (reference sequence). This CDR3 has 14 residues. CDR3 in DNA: TGTGCCAGTAGGGACGGGTCTTTGCATGCTGAAGCTTTCTTT. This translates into CASRDGSLHAEAFF.

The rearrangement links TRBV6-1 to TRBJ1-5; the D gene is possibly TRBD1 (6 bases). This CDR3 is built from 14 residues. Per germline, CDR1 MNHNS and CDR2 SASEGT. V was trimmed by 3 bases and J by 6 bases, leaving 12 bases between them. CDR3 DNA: TGTGCCAGCAGTGATTCGGGGGGCGGTCAGCCCCAGCATTTT. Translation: CASSDSGGGQPQHF.

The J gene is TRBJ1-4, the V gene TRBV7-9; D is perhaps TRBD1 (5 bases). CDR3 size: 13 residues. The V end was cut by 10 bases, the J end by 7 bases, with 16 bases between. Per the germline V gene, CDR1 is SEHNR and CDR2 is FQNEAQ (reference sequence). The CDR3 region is CATKPLGGEKLFF. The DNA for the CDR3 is TGTGCCACGAAACCGTTGGGGGGTGAAAAACTGTTTTTT.

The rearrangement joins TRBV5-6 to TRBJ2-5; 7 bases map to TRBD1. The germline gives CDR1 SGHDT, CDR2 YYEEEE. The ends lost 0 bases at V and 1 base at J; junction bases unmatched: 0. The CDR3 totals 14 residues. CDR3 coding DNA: TGTGCCAGCAGCTTGGGGGACAGCCAAGAGACCCAGTACTTC. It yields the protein CASSLGDSQETQYF.

The CDR3, as DNA: TGTGCCTGGAGTGTAAAGGGCGGGAGACCGAACACTGAAGCTTTCTTT. Amino acid sequence: CAWSVKGGRPNTEAFF. The chain combines TRBV30 with TRBJ1-1; D is undetermined. Deletions cut 0 bases from V and 1 base from J, with 15 bases between. CDR3 size: 16 residues. CDR1 and CDR2 (germline): GTSNPN, SVGIG (reference sequence).